What follows are 8 T cell receptor beta chains derived from one specimen sequenced in a study of blood T cell repertoires in COVID-19. Using immunoSEQ multiplex PCR, the repertoire was profiled, and TCRdb retains in-frame clones only, with some absent. Of approximately 120,000 clones listed, around 81% were seen once; the top ten hold about 10%. The sample taken for sequencing was peripheral blood. The receptors come from a human donor in a cohort sampled during active COVID-19.

V is TRBV5-6 and J is TRBJ2-7; D might be TRBD1 (6 bases). Looked up from germline, CDR1 is SGHDT and CDR2 is YYEEEE. There are 14 residues in the CDR3. Trimming shortened V by 0 bases and J by 5 bases, and 12 bases separated the two germline ends. The CDR3 protein is CASSLGGRGNEQYF. CDR3 sequence (DNA): TGTGCCAGCAGCTTGGGGGGCAGGGGTAACGAGCAGTACTTC.

The chain recombines TRBV19 with TRBJ1-1; weak D call: TRBD1 (6 bases). Germline V gene lookup returns CDR1 LNHDA and CDR2 SQIVND (reference sequence). CDR3 length equals 16 residues. V lost 3 bases and J lost 5, with 19 bases in between. The CDR3 protein is CASSIRIQGSGTEAFF. DNA of the CDR3: TGTGCCAGTAGTATCCGGATACAGGGCTCGGGAACTGAAGCTTTCTTT.

This chain joins TRBV7-3 and TRBJ2-7; no definite D call. Trimming left V 2 bases short and J 0 bases short, with 5 bases between. The CDR3 runs 13 residues. Germline lookup yields CDR1 SGHTA and CDR2 FQGTGA. The CDR3 DNA reads as TGTGCCAGCAGCTTAGCAGGCTCCTACGAGCAGTACTTC. Its protein product is CASSLAGSYEQYF. Full variable domain (rest looked up from reference TRBV7-3 and TRBJ2-7): GAGVSQTPSNKVTEKGKYVELRCDPISGHTALYWYRQSLGQGPEFLIYFQGTGAADDSGLPNDRFFAVRPEGSVSTLKIQRTERGDSAVYLCASSLAGSYEQYFGPGTRLTVT.

V gene TRBV6-1 combines with J gene TRBJ2-7, with 8 bases matching TRBD1. V shed 1 base, J shed 0 bases, and the junction held 2 bases outside the gene matches. The CDR3 consists of 15 residues. In germline, CDR1 is MNHNS, CDR2 SASEGT. This CDR3 reads CASSEEQGASYEQYF. DNA of the CDR3: TGTGCCAGCAGTGAAGAGCAGGGGGCCTCCTACGAGCAGTACTTC.

The rearrangement uses TRBV7-6 and TRBJ2-7; 8 bases are a match to TRBD2. Germline V gives CDR1 SGHVS, CDR2 FNYEAQ. The CDR3 is 15 residues long. After removal of 1 base from V and 3 bases from J, the junction contained 5 bases not matched to a gene. CDR3 DNA sequence: TGTGCCAGCAGCTTAGATACTAGCGGACACTACGAGCAGTACTTC. As protein: CASSLDTSGHYEQYF.

The V gene is TRBV5-4, the J gene TRBJ2-7, with D possibly matching TRBD1 (6 bases). The germline CDR1 and CDR2 sequences are SGHNT and YYREEE (reference sequence). The length of the CDR3 is 14 residues. The germline V and J ends were trimmed by 4 bases and 7 bases, with 18 bases remaining between them. For the CDR3, the DNA is TGTGCCAGCAGCCCACCCCCCCCGGGACAAGAGCAGTACTTC. Encoded protein: CASSPPPPGQEQYF.

This clone was found a few times. The chain employs TRBV7-9 and TRBJ1-5; D not certain. Germline CDR1 SEHNR, CDR2 FQNEAQ (reference sequence). Trimming left V 2 bases short and J 10 bases short, with 9 bases between. This CDR3 is built from 12 residues. CDR3 amino acids: CASSLSGDPQHF. The CDR3 DNA reads as TGTGCCAGCAGCTTATCCGGGGATCCCCAGCATTTT.

The J gene is TRBJ2-3, the V gene TRBV5-1; TRBD2 matches at 12 bases. Germline loops: CDR1 SGHRS, CDR2 YFSETQ. After removal of 6 bases from V and 6 bases from J, the junction contained 2 bases not matched to a gene. This CDR3 comprises 13 residues. CDR3 nucleotides: TGCGCCAGCACCGGGACTAGCGGGGATACGCAGTATTTT. Its protein product is CASTGTSGDTQYF.